The present T cell receptor (beta chain) was sequenced within a study of shared clonotypes between healthy human individuals. Overall study: Sampling drew on donors who were a couple of women and a few men aged 18 to 49. Study results and caveats: In contrast to clonotypes shared by all four donors, non-shared clonotypes had lower generation probabilities. Though the depth was large, rarefaction showed that sorted-subset sequencing was incomplete.

Points on this clone: Antigen: not known.

Assay runs were performed at deep level. Sequencing was performed with immunoSEQ multiplex PCR; in TCRdb, only in-frame clones are kept and a portion is missing. The sample contains some 1,100,000 clones, about 80% of which appear only once. The CDR3 totals 13 residues. J was trimmed by 10 bases and V by 0 bases; bases with no gene match: 6. CDR1 and CDR2 from the germline V gene are SQVTM and ANQGSEA. The V and J genes are TRBV29-1 and TRBJ2-1; TRBD1 matches at 7 bases. Sequencing was carried out using memory CD4+ T cells from PBMCs. The subset: CD45RA-negative fraction. This receptor was obtained from a man younger than 35 in good health. Some clones in this sample may be carry-over from other donors' samples. The DNA of the CDR3 is TGCAGCGTTGAAGAAGCACAGGGGTTGGAGCAGTTCTTC. This encodes CSVEEAQGLEQFF.